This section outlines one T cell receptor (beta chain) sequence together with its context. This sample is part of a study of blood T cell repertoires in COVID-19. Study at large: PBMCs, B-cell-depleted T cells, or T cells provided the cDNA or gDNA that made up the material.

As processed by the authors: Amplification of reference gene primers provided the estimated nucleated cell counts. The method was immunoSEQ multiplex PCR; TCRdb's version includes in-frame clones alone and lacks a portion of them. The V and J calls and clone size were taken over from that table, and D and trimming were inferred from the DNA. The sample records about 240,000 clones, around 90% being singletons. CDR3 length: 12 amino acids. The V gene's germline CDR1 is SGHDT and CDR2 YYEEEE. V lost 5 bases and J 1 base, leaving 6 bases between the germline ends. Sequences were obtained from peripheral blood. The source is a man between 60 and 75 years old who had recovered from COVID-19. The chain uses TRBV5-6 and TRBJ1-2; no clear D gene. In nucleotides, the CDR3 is TGTGCCAGCAGTTCCAGTAACTATGGCTACACCTTC. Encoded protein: CASSSSNYGYTF.